This T cell receptor beta chain was sequenced during a study of T cell responses to AZD1222 COVID-19 vaccine. Clones were sequenced by immunoSEQ multiplex PCR, and TCRdb holds only the in-frame ones, with some missing. The table has 150,000 or so clones, 80% to 90% seen once; the top ten hold approximately 9%. The specimen comprised peripheral blood, sampled 28 days after the second AZD1222 dose. The source of this sequence is an adult who received the AZD1222 COVID-19 vaccine.

CDR3 in DNA: TGTGCCAGCAGCTACACAGATACGCAGTATTTT. The encoded protein is CASSYTDTQYF. The genes are TRBV7-2 and TRBJ2-3; no definite D call. Per the germline V gene, CDR1 is SGHTA and CDR2 is FQGNSA. CDR3 length: 11 amino acids. V was pared by 4 bases and J by 2 bases, with 1 base between. Full variable domain (missing parts from reference TRBV7-2 and TRBJ2-3): GAGVSQSPSNKVTEKGKDVELRCDPISGHTALYWYRQSLGQGLEFLIYFQGNSAPDKSGLPSDRFSAERTGGSVSTLTIQRTQQEDSAVYLCASSYTDTQYFGPGTRLTVL.